Each of the 27 T cell receptor beta chains below was sequenced from the same sample in a study of cytomegalovirus exposure and HLA in healthy donors. This PCR relied on a set of 60 Vbeta primers and 13 Jbeta primers. Generated by immunoSEQ multiplex PCR, the TCRdb table keeps only in-frame clones and is missing some. The sample carries 90,000 or so clones, 55% to 85% recorded once. The sample taken for sequencing was PBMCs. These receptors originate from a woman younger than 35 in good health and CMV-seropositive.

The chain combines TRBV28 with TRBJ2-2; 12 bases align to TRBD2. This CDR3 is built from 18 residues. Germline CDR1 is MDHEN and CDR2 is SYDVKM. The V gene end was trimmed by 6 bases and the J gene end by 3 bases; junction bases not matched to a gene: 11. The CDR3 coding sequence is TGTGCCAGCAGCGGACTAGCGGGATATTCCAAGGACACCGGGGAGCTGTTTTTT. Its protein product is CASSGLAGYSKDTGELFF. Complete variable domain (other parts from reference TRBV28 and TRBJ2-2): DVKVTQSSRYLVKRTGEKVFLECVQDMDHENMFWYRQDPGLGLRLIYFSYDVKMKEKGDIPEGYSVSREKKERFSLILESASTNQTSMYLCASSGLAGYSKDTGELFFGEGSRLTVL.

This clone is a singleton in its sample. The CDR3 protein is CASSIGTGIYGYTF. CDR3 nucleotides: TGTGCCAGTAGTATCGGGACAGGCATCTATGGCTACACCTTC. The chain has TRBV19 and TRBJ1-2, with 8 bases that match TRBD1. With 3 bases clipped from V and 4 bases from J, the junction kept 4 bases outside the gene matches. Germline V gene data show CDR1 as LNHDA and CDR2 as SQIVND (reference sequence). The CDR3 runs 14 residues.

This sequence joins TRBV4-3 and TRBJ2-7; 10 bases match TRBD1. Germline CDR1 and CDR2: LGHNA and YSLEER. The CDR3 length is 17 residues. The V segment lost 1 base and the J segment 4 bases; nucleotides outside the gene matches: 10. The CDR3 sequence: CASSQALPGQGNYEQYF. The CDR3 DNA reads TGCGCCAGCAGCCAAGCACTTCCGGGACAGGGGAATTACGAGCAGTACTTC.

The V gene is TRBV11-2, the J gene TRBJ2-4, with 7 bases matching TRBD2. J lost 5 bases, V lost 3 bases, and 1 base had no gene match. The CDR3 is 13 amino acids. Germline lookup yields CDR1 SGHAT and CDR2 FQNNGV. The CDR3 reads CASSFGGENIQYF. DNA of the CDR3: TGTGCCAGCAGCTTTGGGGGGGAAAACATTCAGTACTTC.

CDR3 DNA sequence: TGTGCCAGCAGCGGGACTAGCGGGAGGGATGAGCAGTTCTTC. Its protein product is CASSGTSGRDEQFF. The rearrangement uses TRBV6-4 and TRBJ2-1, with 16 bases fitting TRBD2. V dropped 6 bases and J dropped 8; count of bases not matched to a gene: 1. Germline CDR1 and CDR2: MRHNA and SNTAGT. This CDR3 is 14 amino acids long.

V and J are TRBV18 and TRBJ2-1; TRBD2 matches at 11 bases. The V segment lost 5 bases and the J segment 6 bases; nucleotides outside the gene matches: 9. CDR1 and CDR2 from the germline V gene are KGHSH and LQKENI. This CDR3 comprises 16 residues. CDR3 amino acids: CASSTSPSGGPNEQFF. In nucleotides, the CDR3 is TGTGCCAGCTCAACGTCCCCTAGCGGGGGGCCCAATGAGCAGTTCTTC.

The rearrangement uses TRBV5-8 and TRBJ2-3; D unresolved. Looked up from germline, CDR1 is SGHTS and CDR2 is YDEGEE. The CDR3 sequence is 14 residues long. Trimming removed 1 base at V and 1 base at J, with 7 bases between. The chain's CDR3 is CASSLYQGTDTQYF. For the CDR3, the DNA is TGTGCCAGCAGCTTGTACCAGGGCACAGATACGCAGTATTTT.

This clone turned up a few times. This chain uses TRBV18 with TRBJ1-4; TRBD1 aligns across 10 bases. The trim removed 3 bases at V and 7 bases at J, leaving 5 bases unmatched. There are 15 residues in the CDR3. CDR1 is KGHSH, CDR2 LQKENI, per germline. The CDR3, as DNA: TGTGCCAGCTCACCCCCGGGACAGGGGACTGAAAAACTGTTTTTT. It codes for CASSPPGQGTEKLFF.

V gene TRBV30 combines with J gene TRBJ2-3; no firm D call. Germline V gene sequence: CDR1 GTSNPN, CDR2 SVGIG (reference sequence). Trimming left V 2 bases short and J 14 bases short, with 17 bases between. The CDR3 runs to 12 residues. The CDR3 DNA reads TGTGCCTGGAGTCCCGGCGGTTTCCGGAGGTATTTT. Amino acid sequence: CAWSPGGFRRYF.

The rearrangement uses TRBV11-2 and TRBJ1-4, with D uncertain. Germline lookup yields CDR1 SGHAT and CDR2 FQNNGV. The CDR3 spans 15 residues. Trimming cost V 5 bases and J 8 bases, with 18 bases left between them. The CDR3 loop reads CASSPRRQPGEKLFF. The CDR3 coding sequence is TGTGCCAGCAGCCCTAGACGCCAGCCGGGGGAAAAACTGTTTTTT.

DNA for the CDR3: TGTGCCACCAGCAGGGGGGGGTACCCTCCCTACGAGCAGTACTTC. This translates into CATSRGGYPPYEQYF. J is TRBJ2-7 and V is TRBV15; TRBD2 agrees at 7 bases. J was trimmed by 2 bases and V by 3 bases; bases with no gene match: 7. CDR1 and CDR2 from the germline V gene are LNHNV and YYDKDF (reference sequence). CDR3 size: 15 residues. Looking up the rest from reference TRBV15 and TRBJ2-7 gives the full variable domain: DAMVIQNPRYQVTQFGKPVTLSCSQTLNHNVMYWYQQKSSQAPKLLFHYYDKDFNNEADTPDNFQSRRPNTSFCFLDIRSPGLGDTAMYLCATSRGGYPPYEQYFGPGTRLTVT.

V and J are TRBV5-6 and TRBJ2-1; 13 positions match TRBD2. V lost 3 bases to trimming and J lost 8 bases; unmatched junction nucleotides: 8. The CDR3 totals 16 residues. Per germline, CDR1 SGHDT and CDR2 YYEEEE. In DNA form, the CDR3 reads TGTGCCAGCAGCTACGGACTAGCGGGAGCGGCAGATGAGCAGTTCTTC. This encodes CASSYGLAGAADEQFF.

This chain joins TRBV7-9 and TRBJ2-1; D possibly corresponds to TRBD2 (6 bases). V was trimmed by 5 bases and J by 0 bases, leaving 11 bases between them. This CDR3 comprises 15 residues. The germline gives CDR1 SEHNR, CDR2 FQNEAQ (reference sequence). Here the CDR3 DNA reads TGTGCCAGCAGCGTCGGGGGTTCCTCCTACAATGAGCAGTTCTTC. Amino acids: CASSVGGSSYNEQFF.

In this sample, this clone turned up a few times. This chain uses TRBV25-1 with TRBJ1-1, with 9 bases identical to TRBD1. The J segment lost 4 bases and the V segment lost 2 bases, leaving 5 bases of the junction unmatched. Germline V gene data show CDR1 as MGHDK and CDR2 as SYGVNS. The CDR3 sequence is 15 residues long. The chain's CDR3 is CASSETGTGFTEAFF. As DNA, the CDR3 is TGTGCCAGCAGTGAAACCGGGACAGGGTTCACTGAAGCTTTCTTT.

V and J are TRBV27 and TRBJ2-1, with D possibly TRBD1 on 8 matching bases. This CDR3 has 16 amino acids. The germline V and J ends were trimmed by 4 bases and 5 bases, with 18 bases remaining between them. The germline V gene encodes CDR1 MNHEY and CDR2 SMNVEV (reference sequence). CDR3 nucleotides: TGTGCCAGCAGTTCCCGTCGGACAGGGAGGGACAATGAGCAGTTCTTC. This codes for CASSSRRTGRDNEQFF.

This clone has just a few counts. The V call is TRBV19, the J call TRBJ2-1; 11 bases map to TRBD1. The ends lost 6 bases at V and 8 bases at J; junction bases unmatched: 9. The CDR3 runs 15 residues. CDR1 is LNHDA, CDR2 SQIVND, per germline (reference sequence). CDR3 region: CASRLGQGAVDEQFF. In DNA form, the CDR3 reads TGTGCCAGTAGGCTAGGACAGGGGGCTGTAGATGAGCAGTTCTTC. Full variable domain (outside the CDR3, taken from reference TRBV19 and TRBJ2-1): DGGITQSPKYLFRKEGQNVTLSCEQNLNHDAMYWYRQDPGQGLRLIYYSQIVNDFQKGDIAEGYSVSREKKESFPLTVTSAQKNPTAFYLCASRLGQGAVDEQFFGPGTRLTVL.

This clone was recorded a few times. The chain combines TRBV5-5 with TRBJ2-1; TRBD2 aligns across 12 bases. The V and J ends lost 0 bases and 4 bases, in that order; junction bases with no gene match: 5. The CDR3 sequence is 17 residues long. The germline CDR1 and CDR2 sequences are SGHKS and YYEKEE (reference sequence). The CDR3 loop reads CASSLVPSGGGYNEQFF. CDR3 coding DNA: TGTGCCAGCAGCTTGGTGCCTAGCGGGGGGGGATACAATGAGCAGTTCTTC.

This clone was counted a single time. The chain couples TRBV30 to TRBJ2-5; D is possibly TRBD2 (5 bases). The J call is doubtful: the DNA matches TRBJ2-7 better. CDR3 length: 12 residues. CDR1 is GTSNPN, CDR2 SVGIG, per germline (reference sequence). The CDR3 DNA sequence: TGTGCCTGGAGTGGAGGGTTCAACGAGCAGTACTTC. Amino acids: CAWSGGFNEQYF.

This chain connects TRBV30 to TRBJ2-5, with TRBD2 matching over 10 bases. Trimming removed 2 bases from V and 5 bases from J; junction bases left unmatched: 8. This CDR3 region has 15 residues. Germline V gives CDR1 GTSNPN, CDR2 SVGIG (reference sequence). Here the CDR3 DNA reads TGTGCCTGGAGTAAGGGGCTAGCGGGAGTTGAGACCCAGTACTTC. This codes for CAWSKGLAGVETQYF.

The CDR3 loop is CASSPGDRAQETQYF. The CDR3 DNA follows: TGTGCCAGCAGCCCCGGAGACAGGGCGCAAGAGACCCAGTACTTC. The chain employs TRBV14 and TRBJ2-5; 7 bases line up with TRBD1. This CDR3 contains 15 residues. V trimming: 4 bases; J trimming: 2 bases; junction bases outside the gene matches: 7. The germline V gene encodes CDR1 SGHDN and CDR2 FVKESK.

The chain links TRBV27 to TRBJ2-2, with D maybe TRBD2 (5 bases). Per the germline V gene, CDR1 is MNHEY and CDR2 is SMNVEV (reference sequence). Trimming shortened V by 4 bases and J by 5 bases, and 8 bases separated the two germline ends. The CDR3 is 13 residues long. CDR3 loop: CASSWRLTGELFF. The CDR3 DNA sequence: TGTGCCAGCAGTTGGAGGTTGACCGGGGAGCTGTTTTTT.

The chain combines TRBV5-1 with TRBJ1-2; TRBD1 aligns across 10 bases. The length of the CDR3 is 16 residues. Germline V gene data show CDR1 as SGHRS and CDR2 as YFSETQ. Trimming removed 1 base from V and 3 bases from J; junction bases left unmatched: 6. CDR3 sequence (DNA): TGCGCCAGCAGCTTGTCGTCGGGACAGGGGCACTATGGCTACACCTTC. It codes for CASSLSSGQGHYGYTF. Using reference TRBV5-1 and TRBJ1-2 for the parts outside the CDR3, the full variable domain is KAGVTQTPRYLIKTRGQQVTLSCSPISGHRSVSWYQQTPGQGLQFLFEYFSETQRNKGNFPGRFSGRQFSNSRSEMNVSTLELGDSALYLCASSLSSGQGHYGYTFGSGTRLTVV.

The J gene is TRBJ2-3, the V gene TRBV7-2; 11 bases are shared with TRBD2. Trimming removed 5 bases from V and 3 bases from J; junction bases left unmatched: 4. There are 15 residues in the CDR3. Germline assignment: CDR1 SGHTA and CDR2 FQGNSA. The CDR3 nucleotides are TGTGCCAGCAGCATCACTAGCGGGAGAACAGATACGCAGTATTTT. Protein sequence: CASSITSGRTDTQYF.

This sequence joins TRBV27 and TRBJ2-7, with D possibly matching TRBD2 (5 bases). The germline V and J ends were trimmed by 4 bases and 3 bases, with 13 bases remaining between them. This CDR3 is built from 14 residues. Germline assignment: CDR1 MNHEY and CDR2 SMNVEV (reference sequence). The CDR3 nucleotides are TGTGCCAGCAGTTCGGGGATTGTAGGCTACGAGCAGTACTTC. Its translation: CASSSGIVGYEQYF.

This chain connects TRBV9 to TRBJ2-1; D uncertain. CDR3 length: 12 amino acids. Looked up from germline, CDR1 is SGDLS and CDR2 is YYNGEE. V lost 0 bases, J lost 15 bases, and 13 bases lay in between. CDR3 loop: CASSVGATPLFF. DNA for the CDR3: TGTGCCAGCAGCGTAGGGGCTACTCCTCTGTTCTTC.

Only a few counts were recorded for this clone. The chain joins TRBV6-4 to TRBJ2-5; perhaps TRBD2 as D (6 bases). The DNA matches TRBJ2-7 better at its end, which makes the J call doubtful. The CDR3 has 14 amino acids. The germline V gene encodes CDR1 MRHNA and CDR2 SNTAGT. CDR3 protein: CASSDSRLVYEQYF. For the CDR3, the DNA is TGTGCCAGCAGTGACTCTCGACTAGTCTACGAGCAGTACTTC.

This chain uses TRBV10-3 with TRBJ2-1; 8 bases are a match to TRBD2. The germline V gene encodes CDR1 ENHRY and CDR2 SYGVKD. V shed 3 bases, J shed 8 bases, and the junction held 12 bases outside the gene matches. The CDR3 extends over 16 amino acids. CDR3 amino acids: CAISDTGGAGPHEQFF. The CDR3 DNA is TGTGCCATCAGTGACACCGGGGGGGCGGGACCCCATGAGCAGTTCTTC.